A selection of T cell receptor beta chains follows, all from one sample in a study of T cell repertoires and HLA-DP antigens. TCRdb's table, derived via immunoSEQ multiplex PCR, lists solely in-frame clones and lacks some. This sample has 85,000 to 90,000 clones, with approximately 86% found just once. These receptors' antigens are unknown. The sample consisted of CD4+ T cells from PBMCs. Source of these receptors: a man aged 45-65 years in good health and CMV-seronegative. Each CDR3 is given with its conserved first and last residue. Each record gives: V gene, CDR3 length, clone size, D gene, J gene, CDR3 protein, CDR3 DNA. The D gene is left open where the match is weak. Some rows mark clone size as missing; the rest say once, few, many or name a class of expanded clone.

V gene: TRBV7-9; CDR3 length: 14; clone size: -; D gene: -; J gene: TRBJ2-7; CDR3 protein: CASSLNLENGEQYF; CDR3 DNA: TGTGCCAGCAGCTTAAATCTTGAGAATGGCGAGCAGTACTTC
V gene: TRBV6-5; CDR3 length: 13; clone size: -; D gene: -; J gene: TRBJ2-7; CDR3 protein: CASSSDRSYEQYF; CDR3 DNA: TGTGCCAGCAGTTCCGACAGGTCCTACGAGCAGTACTTC
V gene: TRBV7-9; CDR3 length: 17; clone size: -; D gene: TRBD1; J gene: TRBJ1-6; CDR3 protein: CASSLGGGSSYNSPLHF; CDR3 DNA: TGTGCCAGCAGCTTAGGAGGGGGCAGCTCCTATAATTCACCCCTCCACTTT
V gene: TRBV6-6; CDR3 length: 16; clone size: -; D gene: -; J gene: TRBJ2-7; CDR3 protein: CASGPRRGPSFYEQYF; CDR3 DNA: TGTGCCAGCGGCCCGAGACGAGGCCCAAGTTTTTACGAGCAGTACTTC
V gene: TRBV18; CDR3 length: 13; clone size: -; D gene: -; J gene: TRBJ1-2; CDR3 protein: CASSEDRSYGYTF; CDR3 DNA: TGTGCCAGCTCGGAGGACCGCTCCTATGGCTACACCTTC
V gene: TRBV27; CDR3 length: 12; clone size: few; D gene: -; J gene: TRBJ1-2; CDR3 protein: CASADPALGYTF; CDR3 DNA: TGTGCCAGCGCGGATCCCGCCCTCGGCTACACCTTC
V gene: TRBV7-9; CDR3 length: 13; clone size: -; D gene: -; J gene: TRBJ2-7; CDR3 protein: CASSPGQFYEQYF; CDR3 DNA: TGTGCCAGCAGCCCTGGCCAGTTTTACGAGCAGTACTTC
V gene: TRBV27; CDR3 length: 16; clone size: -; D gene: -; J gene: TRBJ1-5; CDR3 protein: CASRSLGGLSNQPQHF; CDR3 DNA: TGTGCCAGCAGATCCCTTGGGGGGTTAAGCAATCAGCCCCAGCATTTT
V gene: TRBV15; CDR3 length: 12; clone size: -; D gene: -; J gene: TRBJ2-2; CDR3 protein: CATEQNTGELFF; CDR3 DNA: TGTGCCACCGAACAGAACACCGGGGAGCTGTTTTTT
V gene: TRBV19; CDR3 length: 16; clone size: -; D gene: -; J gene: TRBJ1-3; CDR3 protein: CASSMVGGLSGNTIYF; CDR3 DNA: TGTGCCAGTAGTATGGTCGGAGGGCTTTCTGGAAACACCATATATTTT
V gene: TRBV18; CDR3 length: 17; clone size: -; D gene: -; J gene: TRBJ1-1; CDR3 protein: CASSPQMKTAQNTEAFF; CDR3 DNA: TGTGCCAGCTCACCCCAGATGAAGACAGCTCAAAACACTGAAGCTTTCTTT
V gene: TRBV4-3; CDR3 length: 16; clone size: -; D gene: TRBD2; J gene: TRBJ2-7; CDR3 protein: CASSQNSGTSTSKQYF; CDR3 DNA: TGCGCCAGCAGCCAAAATTCGGGGACTAGTACTTCTAAGCAGTACTTC
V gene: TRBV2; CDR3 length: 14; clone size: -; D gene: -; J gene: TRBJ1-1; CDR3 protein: CASSEEGQNTEAFF; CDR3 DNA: TGTGCCAGCAGTGAAGAAGGGCAGAACACTGAAGCTTTCTTT
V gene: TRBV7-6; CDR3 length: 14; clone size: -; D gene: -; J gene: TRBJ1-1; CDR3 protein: CASSPQTLNTEAFF; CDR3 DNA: TGTGCCAGCAGCCCGCAGACCTTGAACACTGAAGCTTTCTTT
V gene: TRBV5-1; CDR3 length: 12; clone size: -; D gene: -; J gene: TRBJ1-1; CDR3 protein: CASSLDFSEAFF; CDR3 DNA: TGCGCCAGCAGCTTGGATTTCTCTGAAGCTTTCTTT
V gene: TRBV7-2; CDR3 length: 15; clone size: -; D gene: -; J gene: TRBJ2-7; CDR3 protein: CASSLDGGESYEQYF; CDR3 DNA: TGTGCCAGCAGCTTAGACGGAGGGGAGTCCTACGAGCAGTACTTC
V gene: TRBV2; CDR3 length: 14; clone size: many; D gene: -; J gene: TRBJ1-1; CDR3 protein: CASSANSVNTEAFF; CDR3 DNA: TGTGCCAGCAGCGCCAATTCAGTGAACACTGAAGCTTTCTTT
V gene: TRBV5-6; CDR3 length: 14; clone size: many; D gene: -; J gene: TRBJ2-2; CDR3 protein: CASSLNRNTGELFF; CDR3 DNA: TGTGCCAGCAGCCTCAACAGGAACACCGGGGAGCTGTTTTTT
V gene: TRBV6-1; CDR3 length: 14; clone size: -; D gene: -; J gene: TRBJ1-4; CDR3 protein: CASSRTPTNEKLFF; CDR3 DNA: TGTGCCAGCAGCCGGACACCAACTAATGAAAAACTGTTTTTT
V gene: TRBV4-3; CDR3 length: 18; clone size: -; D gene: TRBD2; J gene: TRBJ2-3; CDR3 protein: CASSQRRLAGGSTDTQYF; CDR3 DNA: TGCGCCAGCAGCCAGCGCCGACTAGCGGGAGGTTCCACAGATACGCAGTATTTT
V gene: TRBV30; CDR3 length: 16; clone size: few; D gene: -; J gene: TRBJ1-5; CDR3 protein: CAWSVYRQSLDQPQHF; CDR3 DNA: TGTGCCTGGAGTGTATATAGACAGAGCTTGGATCAGCCCCAGCATTTT
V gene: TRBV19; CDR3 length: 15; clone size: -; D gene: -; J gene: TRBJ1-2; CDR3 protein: CASSTPRGSTVGYTF; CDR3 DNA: TGTGCCAGTAGTACCCCCAGGGGAAGTACGGTTGGCTACACCTTC
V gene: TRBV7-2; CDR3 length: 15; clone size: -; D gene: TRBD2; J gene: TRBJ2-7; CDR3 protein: CASSATSGGAYEQYF; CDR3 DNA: TGTGCCAGCAGCGCAACTAGCGGGGGGGCCTACGAGCAGTACTTC
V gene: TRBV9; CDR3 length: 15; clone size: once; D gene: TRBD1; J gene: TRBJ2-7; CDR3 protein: CASSALDRVRGEQYF; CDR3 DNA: TGTGCCAGCAGCGCCCTCGACAGGGTGAGGGGCGAGCAGTACTTC
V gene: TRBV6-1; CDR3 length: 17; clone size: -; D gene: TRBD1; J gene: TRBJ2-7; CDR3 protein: CASSVFVGQVSPYEQYF; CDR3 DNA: TGTGCCAGCAGTGTATTCGTCGGACAGGTTAGCCCCTACGAGCAGTACTTC
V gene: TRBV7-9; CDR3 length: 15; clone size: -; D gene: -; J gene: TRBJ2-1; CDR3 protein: CASSPGRSSYNEQFF; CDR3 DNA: TGTGCCAGCAGCCCGGGTCGCAGCTCCTACAATGAGCAGTTCTTC
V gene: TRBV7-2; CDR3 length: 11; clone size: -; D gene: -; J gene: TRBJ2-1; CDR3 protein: CASSEGQVQFF; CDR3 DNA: TGTGCCAGCAGCGAGGGGCAGGTCCAGTTCTTC
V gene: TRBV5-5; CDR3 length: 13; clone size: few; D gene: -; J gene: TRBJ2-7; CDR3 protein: CASSPPRGVEQYF; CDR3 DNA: TGTGCCAGCAGCCCACCCAGGGGGGTCGAGCAGTACTTC
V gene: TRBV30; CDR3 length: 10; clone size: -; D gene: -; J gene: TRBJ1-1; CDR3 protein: CAGELGIAFF; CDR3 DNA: TGTGCCGGCGAATTAGGGATCGCTTTCTTT
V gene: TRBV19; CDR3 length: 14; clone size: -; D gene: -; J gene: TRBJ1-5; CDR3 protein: CASSTTGSSQPQHF; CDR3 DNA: TGTGCCAGTAGTACCACAGGATCTAGTCAGCCCCAGCATTTT
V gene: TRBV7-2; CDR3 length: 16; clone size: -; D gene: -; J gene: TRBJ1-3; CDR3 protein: CASSARDVGSGNTIYF; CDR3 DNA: TGTGCCAGCAGCGCCCGGGACGTAGGCTCTGGAAACACCATATATTTT
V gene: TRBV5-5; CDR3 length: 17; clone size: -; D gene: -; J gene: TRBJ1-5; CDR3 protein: CASSHESTEAANQPQHF; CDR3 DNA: TGTGCCAGCAGCCACGAATCGACGGAGGCTGCCAATCAGCCCCAGCATTTT
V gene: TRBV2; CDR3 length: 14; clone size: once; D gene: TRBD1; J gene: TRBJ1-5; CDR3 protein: CASSEQGGGQPQHF; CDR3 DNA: TGTGCCAGCAGTGAACAGGGGGGTGGACAGCCCCAGCATTTT
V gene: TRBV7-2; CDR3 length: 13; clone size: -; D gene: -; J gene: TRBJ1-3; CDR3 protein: CASSQGPGNTIYF; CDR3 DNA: TGTGCCAGCAGCCAAGGCCCTGGAAACACCATATATTTT
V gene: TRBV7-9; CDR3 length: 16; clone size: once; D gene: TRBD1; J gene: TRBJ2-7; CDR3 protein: CASSLELRQGTYEQYF; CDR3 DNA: TGTGCCAGCAGCTTGGAACTACGACAGGGAACCTACGAGCAGTACTTC
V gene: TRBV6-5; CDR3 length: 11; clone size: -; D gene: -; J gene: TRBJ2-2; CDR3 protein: CASRDIGELFF; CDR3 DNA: TGTGCCAGCAGGGACATCGGGGAGCTGTTTTTT
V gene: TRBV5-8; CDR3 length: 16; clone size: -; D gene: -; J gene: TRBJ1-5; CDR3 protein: CASSLTGVYSNQPQHF; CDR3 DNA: TGTGCCAGCAGCTTGACAGGAGTTTATAGCAATCAGCCCCAGCATTTT
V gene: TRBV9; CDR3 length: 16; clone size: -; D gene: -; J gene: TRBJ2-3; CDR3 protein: CASSVDGRGRTDTQYF; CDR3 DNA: TGTGCCAGCAGCGTAGACGGGCGGGGTCGCACAGATACGCAGTATTTT
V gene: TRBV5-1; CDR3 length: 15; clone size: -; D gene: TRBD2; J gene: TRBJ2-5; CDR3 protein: CASTRQRGPEETQYF; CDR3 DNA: TGCGCCTCCACTCGCCAGCGGGGGCCTGAAGAGACCCAGTACTTC
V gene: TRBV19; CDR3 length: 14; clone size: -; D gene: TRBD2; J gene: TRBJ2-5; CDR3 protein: CASSPRGRGETQYF; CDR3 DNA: TGTGCCAGTAGTCCCCGCGGGAGGGGAGAGACCCAGTACTTC
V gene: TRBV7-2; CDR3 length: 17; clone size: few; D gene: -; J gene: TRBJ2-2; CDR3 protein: CASSLYFFSGNTGELFF; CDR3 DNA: TGTGCCAGCAGCTTATATTTCTTTAGCGGCAACACCGGGGAGCTGTTTTTT
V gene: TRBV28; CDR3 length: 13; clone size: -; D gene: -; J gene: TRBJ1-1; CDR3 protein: CASSFPGDTEAFF; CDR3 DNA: TGTGCCAGCAGTTTCCCCGGGGACACTGAAGCTTTCTTT
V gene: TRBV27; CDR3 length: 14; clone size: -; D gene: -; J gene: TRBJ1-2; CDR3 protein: CASSFRQAGYGYTF; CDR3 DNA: TGTGCCAGCAGTTTCCGACAGGCGGGCTATGGCTACACCTTC
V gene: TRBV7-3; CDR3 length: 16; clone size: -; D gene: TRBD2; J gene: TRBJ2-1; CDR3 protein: CASSLGGGSPTNEQFF; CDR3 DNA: TGTGCCAGCAGCTTAGGGGGAGGGTCGCCTACCAATGAGCAGTTCTTC
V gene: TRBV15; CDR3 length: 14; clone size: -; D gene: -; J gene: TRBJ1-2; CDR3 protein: CATSRDRVEGGYTF; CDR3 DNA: TGTGCCACCAGCAGAGATCGGGTGGAGGGGGGCTACACCTTC